The 14 T cell receptor beta chains below were found in one sample sequenced in a study of blood T cells in healthy people across ages (dated by TCRdb to the mid-2010s). Library preparation was by 5' RACE. Sequencing was performed on an Illumina HiSeq 2500. A second PCR of roughly 7 to 11 cycles was performed with a sample-barcoded 5' primer and a J-beta primer mix. The raw public data were reprocessed by TCRdb itself: fastp quality trimming at Q25, MiXCR clonotype calling, in-frame beta chains only. Rows with one shared CDR3 protein collapse into an entry with the most common genes and DNA. The sample profile shows about 940,000 distinct CDR3 sequences; roughly 50% of them were found once. Around an eighth of the sample is held by the ten biggest clonotypes. Material: blood. The source of these receptors is a man aged 25-45 years in good health.

The chain employs TRBV28 and TRBJ2-7, with TRBD2 as a possible D gene (7 bases). Germline CDR1 MDHEN, CDR2 SYDVKM. The V gene lost 5 bases and the J gene lost 2 bases, with 22 bases spanning the gap. This CDR3 has 17 residues. CDR3 region: CASSTLQVGGQTYEQYF. The CDR3 nucleotides read TGTGCCAGCAGTACCCTCCAAGTGGGGGGGCAGACCTACGAGCAGTACTTC.

The sample holds a few counts of this clonotype. This rearrangement joins TRBV15 to TRBJ2-3, with D maybe TRBD2 (7 bases). Germline assignment: CDR1 LNHNV and CDR2 YYDKDF (reference sequence). Trimming removed 5 bases from V and 0 bases from J, with 12 bases in between. CDR3 length: 15 residues. CDR3 in amino acids: CATSRRGGSTDTQYF. Here the CDR3 DNA reads TGTGCCACCAGCCGCAGGGGAGGGAGCACAGATACGCAGTATTTT.

CDR3 sequence reads: CASAGRVVSGANVLTF. The CDR3, as DNA: TGTGCCAGCGCCGGACGGGTCGTATCTGGGGCCAACGTCCTGACTTTC. The chain recombines TRBV6-2 or TRBV6-3 with TRBJ2-6; D gene ambiguous. The CDR3 is made up of 16 amino acids. Trimming removed 8 bases at V and 1 base at J, with 15 bases between. CDR1 and CDR2 (germline): MNHEY, SVGEGT.

V is TRBV28 and J is TRBJ2-5; D is uncertain. With the DNA end fitting TRBJ2-7 better, the J assignment may be wrong. Per germline, CDR1 MDHEN and CDR2 SYDVKM. CDR3 length equals 13 residues. CDR3 in amino acids: CASSSIQDIEQYF. The DNA of the CDR3 is TGTGCCAGCAGTTCAATTCAAGATATCGAGCAGTACTTC.

Only a few counts were recorded for this clonotype. This chain connects TRBV5-1 to TRBJ1-1, with D perhaps TRBD1 (5 bases). Trimming shortened V by 0 bases and J by 1 base, and 16 bases separated the two germline ends. This CDR3 region has 17 residues. Germline-derived CDR1 and CDR2 are SGHRS and YFSETQ. The CDR3 nucleotides are TGCGCCAGCAGCTTGGGGCTTGAGGGGAAGACGAACACTGAAGCTTTCTTT. Residues: CASSLGLEGKTNTEAFF. The variable domain in full, completed from reference TRBV5-1 and TRBJ1-1, reads KAGVTQTPRYLIKTRGQQVTLSCSPISGHRSVSWYQQTPGQGLQFLFEYFSETQRNKGNFPGRFSGRQFSNSRSEMNVSTLELGDSALYLCASSLGLEGKTNTEAFFGQGTRLTVV.

The chain links TRBV10-3 to TRBJ2-5, with D perhaps TRBD2 (5 bases). CDR3 length equals 14 residues. Trimming took off 2 bases at V and 5 bases at J, with 12 bases between the two ends. Germline loops: CDR1 ENHRY, CDR2 SYGVKD. This CDR3 reads CAISERLPVETQYF. The CDR3 DNA sequence: TGTGCCATCAGTGAGAGACTACCCGTGGAGACCCAGTACTTC.

This chain uses TRBV7-2 with TRBJ2-2, with 12 bases identical to TRBD1. V gave up 4 bases and J gave up 2 bases; unmatched junction bases: 2. The CDR3 has 16 residues. Per germline, CDR1 SGHTA and CDR2 FQGNSA. The CDR3 DNA sequence: TGTGCCAGCAGCTCAGGGACAGGGGGCAACACCGGGGAGCTGTTTTTT. This encodes CASSSGTGGNTGELFF.

The chain joins TRBV12-3 or TRBV12-4 to TRBJ2-7; maybe TRBD1 (6 bases). Trimming took 3 bases from V and 5 from J, leaving 14 bases between them. The CDR3 is made up of 14 amino acids. The CDR3: CASSLKGHSDEQYF. The CDR3 coding sequence is TGTGCCAGCAGTTTGAAGGGACATAGCGACGAGCAGTACTTC.

This clonotype was seen only once. This chain connects TRBV7-2 to TRBJ2-7, with D perhaps matching TRBD2 (5 bases). With 5 bases removed from V and 6 bases from J, the gap between germline ends came to 17 bases. The CDR3 is made up of 14 amino acids. The germline CDR1 and CDR2 sequences are SGHTA and FQGNSA. The CDR3 protein is CASSLNGAASEQYF. The CDR3 DNA is TGTGCCAGCAGCCTCAACGGAGCGGCTTCCGAGCAGTACTTC. The variable domain in full, with the rest retrieved from reference TRBV7-2 and TRBJ2-7, is GAGVSQSPSNKVTEKGKDVELRCDPISGHTALYWYRQSLGQGLEFLIYFQGNSAPDKSGLPSDRFSAERTGGSVSTLTIQRTQQEDSAVYLCASSLNGAASEQYFGPGTRLTVT.

This clonotype was seen only once. Relative to the germline gene, one junction end is altered; a read error may explain this. V usage is TRBV28 and J usage is TRBJ2-4; D remains ambiguous. The J call is doubtful: the DNA matches TRBJ2-7 better. This CDR3 is 14 amino acids long. Germline CDR1 and CDR2: MDHEN and SYDVKM. DNA of the CDR3: TGTGGCAGCAGTTTATTTCAGGTGGGGTACGAGCAGTACTTC. Amino acids: CGSSLFQVGYEQYF.

V gene TRBV3-1 combines with J gene TRBJ2-5; TRBD2 is a possible D gene (6 bases). CDR1 is LGHDT, CDR2 YNNKEL, per germline (reference sequence). This CDR3 contains 16 residues. Trimming shortened V by 4 bases and J by 11 bases, and 26 bases separated the two germline ends. The CDR3 region has the DNA TGTGCCAGCAGCCGGGGAGGAACAGGCGGAGGCAATGAGCAGTACTTC. Protein product: CASSRGGTGGGNEQYF.

V is TRBV5-1 and J is TRBJ2-7, with TRBD2 as a possible D gene (5 bases). CDR3 length: 14 residues. V shed 1 base and J shed 2 bases, with 10 bases lying between them. Germline lookup yields CDR1 SGHRS and CDR2 YFSETQ. CDR3 in DNA: TGCGCCAGCAGCTTGCGGCCGGGAACCTACGAGCAGTACTTC. Its protein product is CASSLRPGTYEQYF.

With respect to this clonotype: At one end the junction does not follow the germline gene, possibly because of a read error. The CDR3 DNA sequence: TGCACCAGCAGCCTTGAGCGGGGGGCCCCTTTCAATGAGCAGTTCTTC. Protein sequence: CTSSLERGAPFNEQFF. The V and J genes are TRBV4-3 and TRBJ2-1, with 9 positions matching TRBD2. The CDR3 spans 16 residues. Germline CDR1 LGHNA, CDR2 YSLEER.

The rearrangement links TRBV9 to TRBJ2-1, with D perhaps assigned TRBD1 or TRBD2 (6 bases each). Germline V gene sequence: CDR1 SGDLS, CDR2 YYNGEE. This CDR3 comprises 16 residues. Trimming cost V 0 bases and J 2 bases, with 12 bases left between them. In nucleotides, the CDR3 is TGTGCCAGCAGCGTAGCCAGGGGCGGGGCCTACAATGAGCAGTTCTTC. This gives the protein CASSVARGGAYNEQFF.